Listed below are T cell receptor beta chains from one sample, sequenced in a study of blood T cell repertoires in COVID-19. Generated by immunoSEQ multiplex PCR, the TCRdb table keeps only in-frame clones and is missing some. Of fewer than 250,000 clones listed, 82% are singletons. The specimen was peripheral blood. These receptors came from a woman in her thirties or forties with acute or convalescent COVID-19. CDR3s include the opening cysteine and the closing phenylalanine or tryptophan. A D gene is named only where the DNA matches it firmly. Clone size is stated in some rows and not others, as once, few, many or a class when expanded.

v_call: TRBV6-6; clone_size: once; d_call: TRBD2; j_call: TRBJ2-5; cdr3_nt: TGTGCCAGCAGTCAGACTAGCGGGGGAGCCGCGGAGACCCAGTACTTC; cdr3_aa: CASSQTSGGAAETQYF
v_call: TRBV24-1; clone_size: -; d_call: TRBD1; j_call: TRBJ2-5; cdr3_nt: TGTGCCACCAGTGATTTAGACAGGGATGAGACCCAGTACTTC; cdr3_aa: CATSDLDRDETQYF
v_call: TRBV6-5; clone_size: -; d_call: TRBD2; j_call: TRBJ2-7; cdr3_nt: TGTGCCAGCAGAGGACTAGCGGCCTCCTACGAGCAGTACTTC; cdr3_aa: CASRGLAASYEQYF
v_call: TRBV19; clone_size: -; d_call: -; j_call: TRBJ2-2; cdr3_nt: TGTGCCAGTAGTATAGATTCCCCGGACTATGTTAACCCCGGGGAGCTGTTTTTT; cdr3_aa: CASSIDSPDYVNPGELFF
v_call: TRBV27; clone_size: -; d_call: TRBD1; j_call: TRBJ2-7; cdr3_nt: TGTGCCAGCAGACAGGGGGCCAGCGGGATCTACGAGCAGTACTTC; cdr3_aa: CASRQGASGIYEQYF
v_call: TRBV6-4; clone_size: -; d_call: TRBD2; j_call: TRBJ2-2; cdr3_nt: TGTGCCAGCAGTGTTCTAGCGGAGAACACCGGGGAGCTGTTTTTT; cdr3_aa: CASSVLAENTGELFF
v_call: TRBV24-1; clone_size: -; d_call: TRBD2; j_call: TRBJ2-3; cdr3_nt: TGTGCCACCAGTGATTATCGGGGGGAGACCTATAATACGCAGTATTTT; cdr3_aa: CATSDYRGETYNTQYF
v_call: TRBV9; clone_size: -; d_call: TRBD1; j_call: TRBJ2-7; cdr3_nt: TGTGCCAGCAGCGCCCGACAGGGGCGGGGCGAGCAGTACTTC; cdr3_aa: CASSARQGRGEQYF
v_call: TRBV14; clone_size: -; d_call: TRBD1; j_call: TRBJ1-2; cdr3_nt: TGTGCCAGCAGCCAAGTCGACAGGGGAAGGAGTGGCTACACCTTC; cdr3_aa: CASSQVDRGRSGYTF
v_call: TRBV11-2; clone_size: once; d_call: -; j_call: TRBJ2-7; cdr3_nt: TGTGCCAGCAGCAAAAAGGAGAAGATCTACGAGCAGTACTTC; cdr3_aa: CASSKKEKIYEQYF
v_call: TRBV7-2; clone_size: -; d_call: -; j_call: TRBJ2-7; cdr3_nt: TGTGCCAGCAGCACCACAGAAACCTACGAGCAGTACTTC; cdr3_aa: CASSTTETYEQYF
v_call: TRBV5-5; clone_size: -; d_call: -; j_call: TRBJ2-4; cdr3_nt: TGTGCCAGCACCTCCACGGGAGCCAAAAACATTCAGTACTTC; cdr3_aa: CASTSTGAKNIQYF
v_call: TRBV25-1; clone_size: -; d_call: -; j_call: TRBJ2-7; cdr3_nt: TGTGCCACCCGTAGACAGGAATCCTACGAGCAGTACTTC; cdr3_aa: CATRRQESYEQYF
v_call: TRBV3-1/TRBV3-2; clone_size: -; d_call: TRBD1; j_call: TRBJ1-6; cdr3_nt: TGTGCCAGCAGCCGTACAGGGGATTCACCCCTCCACTTT; cdr3_aa: CASSRTGDSPLHF
v_call: TRBV7-2; clone_size: -; d_call: TRBD1; j_call: TRBJ2-3; cdr3_nt: TGTGCCAGCAGACCAGGGGGCCCAAGCACAGATACGCAGTATTTT; cdr3_aa: CASRPGGPSTDTQYF
v_call: TRBV29-1; clone_size: -; d_call: TRBD2; j_call: TRBJ2-1; cdr3_nt: TGCAGCGTTGAAGATTCGCGCGGGGGGGCCAATGAGCAGTTCTTC; cdr3_aa: CSVEDSRGGANEQFF
v_call: TRBV27; clone_size: -; d_call: TRBD1; j_call: TRBJ1-5; cdr3_nt: TGTGCCAGCAAAAAAGGGGGCGAGAGCAATCAGCCCCAGCATTTT; cdr3_aa: CASKKGGESNQPQHF
v_call: TRBV29-1; clone_size: -; d_call: -; j_call: TRBJ2-3; cdr3_nt: TGCAGCGTTGGGCACCCTAGCACAGATACGCAGTATTTT; cdr3_aa: CSVGHPSTDTQYF
v_call: TRBV5-5; clone_size: -; d_call: -; j_call: TRBJ2-7; cdr3_nt: TGTGCCAGCAGCTCGGCGGTCGGACAGTTGGTCTACGAGCAGTACTTC; cdr3_aa: CASSSAVGQLVYEQYF
v_call: TRBV2; clone_size: few; d_call: TRBD1; j_call: TRBJ2-7; cdr3_nt: TGTGCCAGCAGATGGGCGGGACAGGGGGGCGAGCAGTACTTC; cdr3_aa: CASRWAGQGGEQYF
v_call: TRBV11-2; clone_size: -; d_call: -; j_call: TRBJ2-7; cdr3_nt: TGTGCCAGCAGCTTAGATCAAGGTCTAGACTACGAGCAGTACTTC; cdr3_aa: CASSLDQGLDYEQYF
v_call: TRBV4-3; clone_size: -; d_call: TRBD2; j_call: TRBJ2-1; cdr3_nt: TGCGCCAGCAGCCACTCCCTGGGGACTAGCGGGATGTTATACAATGAGCAGTTCTTC; cdr3_aa: CASSHSLGTSGMLYNEQFF
v_call: TRBV5-1; clone_size: -; d_call: TRBD1; j_call: TRBJ1-2; cdr3_nt: TGCGCCAGCAGCTTCACCACGACAGGGGGACATGGCTACACCTTC; cdr3_aa: CASSFTTTGGHGYTF
v_call: TRBV10-2; clone_size: -; d_call: TRBD1; j_call: TRBJ2-3; cdr3_nt: TGCGCCACTACGGACAGGGGGACCGATACGCAGTATTTT; cdr3_aa: CATTDRGTDTQYF